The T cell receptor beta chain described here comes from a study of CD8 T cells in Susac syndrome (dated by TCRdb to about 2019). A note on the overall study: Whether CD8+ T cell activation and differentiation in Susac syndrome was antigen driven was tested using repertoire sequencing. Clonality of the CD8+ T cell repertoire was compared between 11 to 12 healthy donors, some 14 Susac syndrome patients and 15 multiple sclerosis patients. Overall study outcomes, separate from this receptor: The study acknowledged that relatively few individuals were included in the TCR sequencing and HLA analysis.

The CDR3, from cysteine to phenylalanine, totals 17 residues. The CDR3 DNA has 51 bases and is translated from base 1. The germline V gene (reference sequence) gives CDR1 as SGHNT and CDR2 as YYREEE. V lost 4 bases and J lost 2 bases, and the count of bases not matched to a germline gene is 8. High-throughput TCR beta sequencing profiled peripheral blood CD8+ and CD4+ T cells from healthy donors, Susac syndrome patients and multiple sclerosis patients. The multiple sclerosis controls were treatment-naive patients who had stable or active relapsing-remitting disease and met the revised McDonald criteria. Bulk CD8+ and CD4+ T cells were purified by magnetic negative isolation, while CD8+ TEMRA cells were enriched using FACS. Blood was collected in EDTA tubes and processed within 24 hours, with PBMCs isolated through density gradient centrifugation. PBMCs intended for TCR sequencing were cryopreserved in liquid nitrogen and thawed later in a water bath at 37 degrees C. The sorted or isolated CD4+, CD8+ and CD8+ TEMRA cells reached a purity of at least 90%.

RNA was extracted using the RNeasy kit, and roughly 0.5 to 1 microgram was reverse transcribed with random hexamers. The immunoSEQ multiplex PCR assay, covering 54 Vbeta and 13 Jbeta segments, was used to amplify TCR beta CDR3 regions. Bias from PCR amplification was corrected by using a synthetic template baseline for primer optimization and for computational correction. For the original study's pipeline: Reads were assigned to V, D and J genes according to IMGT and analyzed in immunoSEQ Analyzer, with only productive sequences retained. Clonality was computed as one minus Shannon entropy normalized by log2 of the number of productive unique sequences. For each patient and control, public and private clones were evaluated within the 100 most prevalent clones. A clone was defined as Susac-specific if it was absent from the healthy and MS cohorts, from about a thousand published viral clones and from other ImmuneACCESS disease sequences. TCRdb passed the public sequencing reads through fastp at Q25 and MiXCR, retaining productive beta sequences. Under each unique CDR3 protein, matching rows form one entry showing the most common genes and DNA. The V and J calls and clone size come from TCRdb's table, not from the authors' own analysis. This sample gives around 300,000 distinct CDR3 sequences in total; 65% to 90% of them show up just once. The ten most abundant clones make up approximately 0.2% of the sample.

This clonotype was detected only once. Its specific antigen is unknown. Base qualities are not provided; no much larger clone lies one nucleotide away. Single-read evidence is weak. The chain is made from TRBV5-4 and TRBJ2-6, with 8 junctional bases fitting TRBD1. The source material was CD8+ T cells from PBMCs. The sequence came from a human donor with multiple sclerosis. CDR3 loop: CASSKQGEGAGANVLTF. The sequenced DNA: TGTGCCAGCAGCAAACAGGGGGAAGGCGCTGGGGCCAACGTCCTGACTTTC.